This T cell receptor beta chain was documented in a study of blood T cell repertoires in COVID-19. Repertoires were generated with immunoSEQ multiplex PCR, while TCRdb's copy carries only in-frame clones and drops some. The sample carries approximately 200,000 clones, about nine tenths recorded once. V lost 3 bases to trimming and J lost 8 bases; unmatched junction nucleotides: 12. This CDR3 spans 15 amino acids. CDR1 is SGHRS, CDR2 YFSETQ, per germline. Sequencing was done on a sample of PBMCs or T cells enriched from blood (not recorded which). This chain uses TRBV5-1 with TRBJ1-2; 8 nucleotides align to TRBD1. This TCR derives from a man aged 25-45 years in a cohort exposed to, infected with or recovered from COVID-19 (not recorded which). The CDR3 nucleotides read TGCGCCAGCAGCTCAGGACAGGGACCGATCGAGGGCTACACCTTC. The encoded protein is CASSSGQGPIEGYTF. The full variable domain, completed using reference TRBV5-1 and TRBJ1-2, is KAGVTQTPRYLIKTRGQQVTLSCSPISGHRSVSWYQQTPGQGLQFLFEYFSETQRNKGNFPGRFSGRQFSNSRSEMNVSTLELGDSALYLCASSSGQGPIEGYTFGSGTRLTVV.